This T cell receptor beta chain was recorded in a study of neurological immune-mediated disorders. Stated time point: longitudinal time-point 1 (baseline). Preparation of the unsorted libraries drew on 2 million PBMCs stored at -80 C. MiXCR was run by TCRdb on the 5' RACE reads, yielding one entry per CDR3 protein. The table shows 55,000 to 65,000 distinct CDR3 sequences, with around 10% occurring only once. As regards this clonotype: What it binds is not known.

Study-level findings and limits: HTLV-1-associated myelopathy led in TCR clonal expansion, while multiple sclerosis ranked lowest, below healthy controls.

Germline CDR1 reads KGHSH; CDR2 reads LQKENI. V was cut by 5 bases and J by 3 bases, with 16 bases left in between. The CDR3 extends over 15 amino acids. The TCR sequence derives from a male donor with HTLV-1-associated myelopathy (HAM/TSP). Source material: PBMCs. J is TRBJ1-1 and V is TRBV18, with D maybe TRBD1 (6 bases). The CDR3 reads CASSSGVVVDTEAFF. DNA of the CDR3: TGTGCCAGCTCATCAGGGGTTGTGGTGGACACTGAAGCTTTCTTT.